This TCR beta chain was recorded in a study of PD-L1 blockade in urothelial cancer. Study details: Chemotherapy regimens numbering 0 to 3 had been given to patients.

As for time point: pretreatment peripheral blood. TCRdb's table, derived via immunoSEQ multiplex PCR, lists solely in-frame clones and lacks some. The table lists tens of thousands of clones, roughly 84% of them singletons, with roughly 1.9% in the top ten. This CDR3 comprises 11 residues. V was shortened by 10 bases and J by 2 bases, with 8 bases between the two germline ends. Germline V CDR1 and CDR2: ENHRY, SYGVKD. The TCR was taken from a man between 60 and 75 years old with urothelial cancer. V and J are TRBV10-3 and TRBJ1-2, with D unclear. The input for sequencing was PBMCs, taken around atezolizumab (anti-PD-L1) treatment. In DNA form, the CDR3 reads TGTGCCACCCAGGCAAACTATGGCTACACCTTC. Translation gives CATQANYGYTF.